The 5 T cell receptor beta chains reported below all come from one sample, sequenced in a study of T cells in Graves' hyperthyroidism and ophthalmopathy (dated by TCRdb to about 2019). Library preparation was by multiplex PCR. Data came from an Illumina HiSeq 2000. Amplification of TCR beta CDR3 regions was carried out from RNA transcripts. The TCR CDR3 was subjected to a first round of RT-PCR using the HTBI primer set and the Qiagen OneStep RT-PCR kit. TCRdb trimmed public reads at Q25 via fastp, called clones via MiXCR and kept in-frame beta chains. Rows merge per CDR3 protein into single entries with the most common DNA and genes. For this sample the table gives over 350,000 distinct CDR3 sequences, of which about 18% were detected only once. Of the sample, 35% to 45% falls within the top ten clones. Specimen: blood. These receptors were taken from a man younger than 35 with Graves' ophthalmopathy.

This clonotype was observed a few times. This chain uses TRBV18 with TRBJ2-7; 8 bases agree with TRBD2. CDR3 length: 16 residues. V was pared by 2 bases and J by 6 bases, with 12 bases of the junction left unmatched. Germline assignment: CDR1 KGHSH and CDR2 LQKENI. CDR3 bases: TGTGCCAGCTCACCATTCTGGGGACTAGGGGCCTCCGAGCAGTACTTC. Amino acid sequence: CASSPFWGLGASEQYF.

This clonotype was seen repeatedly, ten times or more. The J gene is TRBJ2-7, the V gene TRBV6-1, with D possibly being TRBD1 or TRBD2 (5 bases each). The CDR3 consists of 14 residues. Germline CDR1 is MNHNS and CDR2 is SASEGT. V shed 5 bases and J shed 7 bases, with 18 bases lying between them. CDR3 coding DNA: TGTGCCAGCAGTCCGGGACGTACCGCTGGGGAGCAGTACTTC. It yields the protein CASSPGRTAGEQYF.

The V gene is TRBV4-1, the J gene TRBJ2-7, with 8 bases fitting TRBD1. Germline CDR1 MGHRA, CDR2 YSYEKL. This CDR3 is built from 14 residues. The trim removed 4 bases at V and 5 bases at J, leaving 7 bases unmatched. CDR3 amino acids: CASSLGQESHEQYF. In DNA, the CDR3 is TGCGCCAGCAGCCTGGGACAGGAGTCCCACGAGCAGTACTTC.

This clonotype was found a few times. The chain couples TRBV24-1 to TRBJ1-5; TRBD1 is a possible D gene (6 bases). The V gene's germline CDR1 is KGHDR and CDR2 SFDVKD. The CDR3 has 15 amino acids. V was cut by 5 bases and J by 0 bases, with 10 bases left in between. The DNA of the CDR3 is TGTGCCACCAGTGGAAGGACAGATAGCAATCAGCCCCAGCATTTT. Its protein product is CATSGRTDSNQPQHF.

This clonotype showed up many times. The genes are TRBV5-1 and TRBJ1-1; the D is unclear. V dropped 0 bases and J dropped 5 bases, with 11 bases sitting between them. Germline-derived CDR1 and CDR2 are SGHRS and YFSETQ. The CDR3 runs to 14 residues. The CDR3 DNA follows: TGCGCCAGCAGCTTGGGTGCGGGAGGAACTGAAGCTTTCTTT. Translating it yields CASSLGAGGTEAFF.